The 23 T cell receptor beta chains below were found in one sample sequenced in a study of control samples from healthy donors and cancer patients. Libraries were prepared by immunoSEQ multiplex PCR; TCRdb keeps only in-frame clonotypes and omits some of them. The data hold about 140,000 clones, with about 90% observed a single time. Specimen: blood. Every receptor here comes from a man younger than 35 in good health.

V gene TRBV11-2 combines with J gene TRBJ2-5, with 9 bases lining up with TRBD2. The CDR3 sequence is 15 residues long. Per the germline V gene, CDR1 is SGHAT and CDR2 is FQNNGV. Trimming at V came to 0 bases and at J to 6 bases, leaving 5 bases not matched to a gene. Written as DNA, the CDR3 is TGTGCCAGCAGCTTAGATAGACTAGCGGAAAAGACCCAGTACTTC. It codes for CASSLDRLAEKTQYF.

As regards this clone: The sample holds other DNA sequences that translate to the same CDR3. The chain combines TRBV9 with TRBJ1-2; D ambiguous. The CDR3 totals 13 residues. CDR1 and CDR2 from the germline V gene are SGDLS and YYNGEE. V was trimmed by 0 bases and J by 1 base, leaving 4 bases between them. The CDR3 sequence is CASSVGGNYGYTF. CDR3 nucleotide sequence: TGTGCCAGCAGCGTAGGCGGTAACTATGGCTACACCTTC.

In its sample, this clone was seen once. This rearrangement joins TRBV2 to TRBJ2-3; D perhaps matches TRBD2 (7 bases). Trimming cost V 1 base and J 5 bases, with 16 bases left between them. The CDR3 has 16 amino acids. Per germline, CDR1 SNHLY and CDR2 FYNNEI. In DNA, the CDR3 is TGTGCCAGCAGTGAAGAAGTGGGGGGGCAGGGAGATACGCAGTATTTT. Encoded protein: CASSEEVGGQGDTQYF.

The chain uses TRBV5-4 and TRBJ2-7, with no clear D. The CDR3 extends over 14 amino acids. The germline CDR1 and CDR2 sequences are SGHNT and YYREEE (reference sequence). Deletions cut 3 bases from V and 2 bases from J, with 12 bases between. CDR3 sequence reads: CASSSHGPPYEQYF. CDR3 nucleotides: TGTGCCAGCAGCTCCCACGGCCCACCCTACGAGCAGTACTTC.

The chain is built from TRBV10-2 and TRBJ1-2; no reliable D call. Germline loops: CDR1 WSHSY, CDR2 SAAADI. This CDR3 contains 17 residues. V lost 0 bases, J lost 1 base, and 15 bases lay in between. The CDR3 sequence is CASSESLDKSINYGYTF. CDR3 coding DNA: TGCGCCAGCAGTGAGTCACTGGATAAGAGCATTAACTATGGCTACACCTTC.

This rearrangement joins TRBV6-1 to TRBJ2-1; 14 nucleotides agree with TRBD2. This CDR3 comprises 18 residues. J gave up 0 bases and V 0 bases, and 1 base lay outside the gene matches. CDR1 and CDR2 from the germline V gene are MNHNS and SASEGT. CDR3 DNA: TGTGCCAGCAGTGAAGCGGGACTAGCGGGGGCCTCCTACAATGAGCAGTTCTTC. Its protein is CASSEAGLAGASYNEQFF.

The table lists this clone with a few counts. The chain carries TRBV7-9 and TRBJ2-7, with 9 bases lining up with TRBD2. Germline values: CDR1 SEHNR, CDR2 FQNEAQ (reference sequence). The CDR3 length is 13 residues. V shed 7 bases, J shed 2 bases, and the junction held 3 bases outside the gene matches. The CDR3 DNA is TGTGCCAGCACCCAGCGGGGGGCCTACGAGCAGTACTTC. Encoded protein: CASTQRGAYEQYF. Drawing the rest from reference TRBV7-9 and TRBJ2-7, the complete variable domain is DTGVSQNPRHKITKRGQNVTFRCDPISEHNRLYWYRQTLGQGPEFLTYFQNEAQLEKSRLLSDRFSAERPKGSFSTLEIQRTEQGDSAMYLCASTQRGAYEQYFGPGTRLTVT.

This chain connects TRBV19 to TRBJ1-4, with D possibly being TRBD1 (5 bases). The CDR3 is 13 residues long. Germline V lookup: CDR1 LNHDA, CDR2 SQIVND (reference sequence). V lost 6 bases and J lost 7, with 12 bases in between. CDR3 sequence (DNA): TGTGCCAGTAGGGGCAGGGAGGGTGAAAAACTGTTTTTT. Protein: CASRGREGEKLFF. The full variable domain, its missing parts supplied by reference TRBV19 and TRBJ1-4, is DGGITQSPKYLFRKEGQNVTLSCEQNLNHDAMYWYRQDPGQGLRLIYYSQIVNDFQKGDIAEGYSVSREKKESFPLTVTSAQKNPTAFYLCASRGREGEKLFFGSGTQLSVL.

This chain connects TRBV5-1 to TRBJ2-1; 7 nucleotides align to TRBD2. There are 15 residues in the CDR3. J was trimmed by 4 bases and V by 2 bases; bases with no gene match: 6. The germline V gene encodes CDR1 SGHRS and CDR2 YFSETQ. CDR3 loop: CASSLQAGNYNEQFF. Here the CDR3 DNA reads TGCGCCAGCAGCTTACAAGCGGGGAATTACAATGAGCAGTTCTTC.

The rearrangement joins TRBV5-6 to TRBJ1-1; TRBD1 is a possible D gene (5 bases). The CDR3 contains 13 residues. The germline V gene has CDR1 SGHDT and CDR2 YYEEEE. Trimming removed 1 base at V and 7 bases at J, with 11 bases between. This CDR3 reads CASSLPGDLEAFF. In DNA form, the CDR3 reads TGTGCCAGCAGCTTGCCCGGGGACCTTGAAGCTTTCTTT.

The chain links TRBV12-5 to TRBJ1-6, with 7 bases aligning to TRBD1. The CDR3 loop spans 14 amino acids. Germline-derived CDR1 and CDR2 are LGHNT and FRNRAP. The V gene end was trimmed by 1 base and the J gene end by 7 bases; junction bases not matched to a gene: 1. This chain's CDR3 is CASGLGDRNSPLHF. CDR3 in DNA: TGTGCTAGTGGTTTGGGGGACAGAAATTCACCCCTCCACTTT.

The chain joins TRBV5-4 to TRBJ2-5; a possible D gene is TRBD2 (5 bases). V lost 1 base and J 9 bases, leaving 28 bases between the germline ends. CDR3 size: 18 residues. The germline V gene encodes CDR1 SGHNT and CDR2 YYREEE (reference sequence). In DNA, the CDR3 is TGTGCCAGCAGCTTGAGTGGCCTCCGCGGACTCGCCATTTCACCCCAGTACTTC. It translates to CASSLSGLRGLAISPQYF.

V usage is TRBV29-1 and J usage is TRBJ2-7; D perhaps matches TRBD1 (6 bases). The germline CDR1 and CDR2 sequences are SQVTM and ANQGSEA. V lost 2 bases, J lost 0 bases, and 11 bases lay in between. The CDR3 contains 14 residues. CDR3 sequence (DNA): TGCAGCGTTGAATCCGAGACAGGCTCCTACGAGCAGTACTTC. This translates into CSVESETGSYEQYF.

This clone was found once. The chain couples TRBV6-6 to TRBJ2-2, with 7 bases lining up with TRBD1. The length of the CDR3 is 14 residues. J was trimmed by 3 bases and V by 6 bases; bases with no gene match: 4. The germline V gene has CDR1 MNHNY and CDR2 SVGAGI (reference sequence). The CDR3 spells CASSPDRDTGELFF. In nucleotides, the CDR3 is TGTGCCAGCAGCCCCGACAGGGACACCGGGGAGCTGTTTTTT.

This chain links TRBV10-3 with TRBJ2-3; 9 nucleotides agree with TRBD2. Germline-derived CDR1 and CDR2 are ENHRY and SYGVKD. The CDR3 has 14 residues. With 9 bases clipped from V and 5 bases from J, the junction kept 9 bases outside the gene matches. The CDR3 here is CAISGGGARDTQYF. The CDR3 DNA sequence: TGTGCCATAAGCGGCGGGGGGGCGAGAGATACGCAGTATTTT.

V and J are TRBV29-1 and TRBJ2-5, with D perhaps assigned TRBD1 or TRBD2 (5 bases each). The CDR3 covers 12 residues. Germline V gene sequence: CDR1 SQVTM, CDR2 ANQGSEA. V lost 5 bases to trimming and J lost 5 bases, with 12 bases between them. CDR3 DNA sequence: TGCAGCGTTAACTTGTGGGGGGAGACCCAGTACTTC. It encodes CSVNLWGETQYF.

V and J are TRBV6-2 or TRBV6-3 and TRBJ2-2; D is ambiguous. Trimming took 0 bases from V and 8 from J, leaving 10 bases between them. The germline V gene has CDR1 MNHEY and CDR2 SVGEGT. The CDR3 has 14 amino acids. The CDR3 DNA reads TGTGCCAGCAGTTACTCGAGAGGAGCTGGGGAGCTGTTTTTT. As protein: CASSYSRGAGELFF.

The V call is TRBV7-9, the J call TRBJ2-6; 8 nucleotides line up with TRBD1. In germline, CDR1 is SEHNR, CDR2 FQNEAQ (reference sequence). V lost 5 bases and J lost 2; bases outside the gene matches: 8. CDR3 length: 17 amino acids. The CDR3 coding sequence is TGTGCCAGCAGCCCTAGACAGGGGTCGACTGGGGCCAACGTCCTGACTTTC. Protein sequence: CASSPRQGSTGANVLTF.

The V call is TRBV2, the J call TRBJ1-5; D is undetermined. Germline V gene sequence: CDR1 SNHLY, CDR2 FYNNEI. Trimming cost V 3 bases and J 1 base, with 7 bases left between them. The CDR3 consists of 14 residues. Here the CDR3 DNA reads TGTGCCAGCAGTGATCTCCTAAGCAATCAGCCCCAGCATTTT. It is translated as CASSDLLSNQPQHF.

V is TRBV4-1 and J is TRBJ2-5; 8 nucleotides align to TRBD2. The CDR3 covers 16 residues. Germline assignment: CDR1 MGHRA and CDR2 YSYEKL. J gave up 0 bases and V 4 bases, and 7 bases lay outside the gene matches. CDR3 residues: CASSPQAGVYQETQYF. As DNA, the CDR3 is TGCGCCAGCAGCCCCCAAGCGGGGGTGTACCAAGAGACCCAGTACTTC.

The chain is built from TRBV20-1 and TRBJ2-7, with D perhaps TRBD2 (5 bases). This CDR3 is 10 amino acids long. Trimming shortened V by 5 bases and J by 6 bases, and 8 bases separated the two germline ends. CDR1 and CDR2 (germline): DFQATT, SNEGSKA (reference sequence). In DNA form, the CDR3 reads TGCAGTGCTCTAGCACCCGAGCAGTACTTC. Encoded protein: CSALAPEQYF.

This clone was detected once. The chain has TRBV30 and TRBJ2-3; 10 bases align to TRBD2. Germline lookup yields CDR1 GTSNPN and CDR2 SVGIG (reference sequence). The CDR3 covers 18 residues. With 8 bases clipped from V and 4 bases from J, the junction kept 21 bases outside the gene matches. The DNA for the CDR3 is TGTGCCCAACGAGGGGACCTAGCGGGGGATTCCGCCGCAGATACGCAGTATTTT. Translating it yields CAQRGDLAGDSAADTQYF.

Here the CDR3 DNA reads TGTGCCAGCACCTGGGGACCCTACAATCAGCCCCAGCATTTT. This sequence encodes CASTWGPYNQPQHF. The chain combines TRBV6-6 with TRBJ1-5, with D tentatively TRBD1 (5 bases). V was cut by 7 bases and J by 3 bases, with 13 bases left in between. The CDR3 extends over 14 amino acids. Germline V gene data show CDR1 as MNHNY and CDR2 as SVGAGI (reference sequence).